This T cell receptor beta chain was profiled in a study of control samples from healthy donors and cancer patients. This table comes from immunoSEQ multiplex PCR, and its TCRdb copy is limited to in-frame clones, with some not included. Of over 150,000 clones in the sample, 94% are singletons; the top ten hold 14%. V was clipped by 7 bases and J by 0 bases, with 12 bases between them. CDR3 length: 14 amino acids. The germline V gene has CDR1 SNHLY and CDR2 FYNNEI. The chain is built from TRBV2 and TRBJ2-5; D unresolved. The sample consisted of PBMCs. This sequence was found in a man aged 55 to 70 with colorectal cancer. The CDR3 reads CASILTVYQETQYF. The CDR3 DNA follows: TGTGCCAGCATCCTGACCGTATACCAAGAGACCCAGTACTTC.